This T cell receptor (beta chain) was sequenced during a study of shared clonotypes between healthy human individuals. This CDR3 spans 16 amino acids. The trim removed 6 bases at V and 4 bases at J, leaving 12 bases unmatched. From germline, CDR1 is LNHDA and CDR2 SQIVND (reference sequence). How the authors handled the data: Filtering was not the same, since immunoSEQ gave junction-only sequences without quality scores. Data came from immunoSEQ multiplex PCR; TCRdb stores just in-frame clones and leaves some out. The DNA gave D and trimming, while V, J and clone size come from that table. The sample has 400,000 to 600,000 clones, roughly 95% seen once.

The TCR was taken from a woman aged 25 to 45 in good health. The sample consisted of naive CD4+ T cells sorted from blood. Subset reported: CD45RA+ positively selected. The chain is built from TRBV19 and TRBJ1-5; TRBD1 matches 7 bases. As DNA, the CDR3 is TGTGCCAGTAGCCCTATCAACAGGGGCGAGAATCAGCCCCAGCATTTT. As protein: CASSPINRGENQPQHF.